This T cell receptor (beta chain) was captured in a study of blood T cell repertoires in COVID-19. The CDR3 is made up of 15 amino acids. Trimming pared 3 bases from V and 5 bases from J, leaving 17 bases between. Germline V gives CDR1 LGHNA, CDR2 YNFKEQ. Only in-frame clones appear in the TCRdb table, and some are missing; sequencing was by immunoSEQ multiplex PCR. Here the sample spans approximately 160,000 clones, about 86% being singletons. The TCR sequence derives from a man over 45 with active or convalescent COVID-19. Material for sequencing was peripheral blood. This chain joins TRBV4-2 and TRBJ2-7; D might be TRBD1 (6 bases). As DNA, the CDR3 is TGTGCCAGCAGCCATGAACAGGGTCTAGTCGACGAGCAGTACTTC. Translation: CASSHEQGLVDEQYF.